The 21 T cell receptor beta chains given below trace back to one sample, sequenced in a study of shared clonotypes between healthy human individuals (dated by TCRdb to the early 2020s). Libraries were constructed by the immunoSEQ multiplex PCR assay. TCRdb stores this immuneACCESS table with in-frame sequences only. Part of the clones is absent; in the studies checked, under half of the shortfall reflects unresolved V genes, and no reason is known for the rest. This sample is represented by 850,000 to 1,100,000 clones; 70% to 80% of them were singletons. 0.89% of the sample comes from the top ten. The sequenced material came from memory CD4+ T cells from PBMCs. This specimen's cell subset or site label, interpreted: CD45RA-negative fraction. The receptors were gathered from a man aged 18 to 30 in good health. Some clones in this sample may be carry-over from other donors' samples.

The chain links TRBV7-6 to TRBJ2-1; D unclear. Germline loops: CDR1 SGHVS, CDR2 FNYEAQ. V lost 1 base and J lost 3, with 10 bases in between. The CDR3 is 15 residues long. The CDR3 nucleotides are TGTGCCAGCAGCTTAGAACTCGTTGACTACAATGAGCAGTTCTTC. The encoded protein is CASSLELVDYNEQFF.

This chain uses TRBV6-6 with TRBJ2-4; 7 bases match TRBD2. V was pared by 1 base and J by 3 bases, with 6 bases of the junction left unmatched. The CDR3 covers 16 residues. Per germline, CDR1 MNHNY and CDR2 SVGAGI (reference sequence). In nucleotides, the CDR3 is TGTGCCAGCAGTTACTTGGAGGGAGGGGACAAAAACATTCAGTACTTC. This codes for CASSYLEGGDKNIQYF.

The chain employs TRBV5-1 and TRBJ2-3, with D possibly matching TRBD2 (6 bases). CDR3 size: 16 residues. Trimming pared 0 bases from V and 2 bases from J, leaving 13 bases between. Germline V gene data show CDR1 as SGHRS and CDR2 as YFSETQ. The CDR3 sequence: CASSLAGRTITDTQYF. In nucleotides, the CDR3 is TGCGCCAGCAGCTTGGCAGGCCGGACTATCACAGATACGCAGTATTTT.

V usage is TRBV28 and J usage is TRBJ1-5; 7 bases match TRBD1. The junction had 6 bases not matched to a gene; V was cut back by 6 bases and J by 7 bases. The CDR3 runs 13 residues. Germline lookup yields CDR1 MDHEN and CDR2 SYDVKM. As DNA, the CDR3 is TGTGCCAGCAGACGAGACAGGGACCAGCCCCAGCATTTT. It yields the protein CASRRDRDQPQHF.

The gene calls are TRBV19 and TRBJ2-1; D is perhaps TRBD1 or TRBD2 (5 bases each). Germline V gene lookup returns CDR1 LNHDA and CDR2 SQIVND (reference sequence). Trimming stripped 1 base from V and 0 bases from J, with 10 bases between. The CDR3 extends over 16 amino acids. This chain's CDR3 is CASSIVGRSSYNEQFF. CDR3 nucleotide sequence: TGTGCCAGTAGTATAGTGGGACGCAGCTCCTACAATGAGCAGTTCTTC.

The V and J genes are TRBV5-4 and TRBJ2-7; TRBD2 matches at 9 bases. The CDR3 has 15 residues. J was trimmed by 4 bases and V by 9 bases; bases with no gene match: 14. Per the germline V gene, CDR1 is SGHNT and CDR2 is YYREEE (reference sequence). CDR3 loop: CATSPAGGRVYEQYF. DNA for the CDR3: TGTGCCACCTCTCCGGCCGGCGGGAGGGTGTACGAGCAGTACTTC.

The chain carries TRBV5-6 and TRBJ1-1, with TRBD1 identical over 8 bases. Germline trimming cut 9 bases from V and 1 base from J; bases unmatched to any gene: 8. This CDR3 has 14 amino acids. Germline loops: CDR1 SGHDT, CDR2 YYEEEE. The DNA of the CDR3 is TGTGCCACCGTTAGGGGACAGGAGAACACTGAAGCTTTCTTT. It specifies CATVRGQENTEAFF.

J is TRBJ2-1 and V is TRBV5-1; D call uncertain. Germline CDR1 SGHRS, CDR2 YFSETQ. The CDR3 consists of 15 residues. V lost 2 bases and J 3 bases, leaving 12 bases between the germline ends. The CDR3 DNA follows: TGCGCCAGCAGCTTACCAGCCTCGGGCTACAATGAGCAGTTCTTC. It specifies CASSLPASGYNEQFF.

The rearrangement joins TRBV15 to TRBJ1-5; the match to TRBD1 covers 7 bases. This CDR3 comprises 14 residues. After removal of 4 bases from V and 5 bases from J, the junction contained 5 bases not matched to a gene. CDR1 LNHNV and CDR2 YYDKDF come from the germline V gene (reference sequence). The CDR3 DNA reads as TGTGCCACCAGCATCGGCAGGGGGGATCAGCCCCAGCATTTT. This translates into CATSIGRGDQPQHF.

The rearrangement links TRBV7-3 to TRBJ2-5; D might be TRBD1 (6 bases). V lost 1 base, J lost 5 bases, and 11 bases lay in between. Germline V gene lookup returns CDR1 SGHTA and CDR2 FQGTGA. This CDR3 comprises 14 residues. The CDR3 loop is CASSLNTGSETQYF. The CDR3 DNA sequence: TGTGCCAGCAGCTTAAATACAGGGTCCGAGACCCAGTACTTC. Full variable domain (remainder filled in from reference TRBV7-3 and TRBJ2-5): GAGVSQTPSNKVTEKGKYVELRCDPISGHTALYWYRQSLGQGPEFLIYFQGTGAADDSGLPNDRFFAVRPEGSVSTLKIQRTERGDSAVYLCASSLNTGSETQYFGPGTRLLVL.

The rearrangement joins TRBV30 to TRBJ1-4; TRBD1 matches 8 bases. V was clipped by 2 bases and J by 8 bases; unmatched bases: 7. The CDR3 is made up of 14 amino acids. Per the germline V gene, CDR1 is GTSNPN and CDR2 is SVGIG (reference sequence). The CDR3 sequence: CAWSPGGAQEKLFF. CDR3 bases: TGTGCCTGGAGTCCAGGGGGCGCACAGGAAAAACTGTTTTTT.

This clone was seen a handful of times. J is TRBJ1-1 and V is TRBV4-1; possibly TRBD1 for D (6 bases). Germline values: CDR1 MGHRA, CDR2 YSYEKL. The CDR3 is 14 amino acids. V was pared by 1 base and J by 8 bases, with 14 bases between. The CDR3: CASSQAYGGDEAFF. Here the CDR3 DNA reads TGCGCCAGCAGCCAAGCATACGGGGGCGACGAAGCTTTCTTT.

This clone was seen a handful of times. The chain combines TRBV10-3 with TRBJ1-5; 10 bases agree with TRBD1. The CDR3 contains 17 residues. Unmatched junction bases numbered 9, after V lost 6 bases and J lost 1 base. Germline V gives CDR1 ENHRY, CDR2 SYGVKD. The CDR3 coding sequence is TGTGCCATCAGCCCGGGACAGGGGCTATCAAGCAATCAGCCCCAGCATTTT. Translating gives CAISPGQGLSSNQPQHF.

The chain is built from TRBV5-1 and TRBJ2-6, with D perhaps TRBD1 (6 bases). This CDR3 is 14 amino acids long. Trimming removed 7 bases at V and 4 bases at J, with 12 bases between. Germline loops: CDR1 SGHRS, CDR2 YFSETQ. The CDR3 here is CASRTGTGANVLTF. CDR3 coding DNA: TGCGCCAGCCGAACAGGGACCGGGGCCAACGTCCTGACTTTC.

The chain is built from TRBV6-6 and TRBJ2-7; weak D call: TRBD2 (5 bases). Germline-derived CDR1 and CDR2 are MNHNY and SVGAGI (reference sequence). The germline V and J ends were trimmed by 6 bases and 1 base, with 16 bases remaining between them. This CDR3 spans 15 amino acids. CDR3 DNA sequence: TGTGCCAGCAGCACCGTGGTAGCGCGGTCCTACGAGCAGTACTTC. Its translation is CASSTVVARSYEQYF.

The V and J genes are TRBV30 and TRBJ1-2; tentatively, D is TRBD1 (5 bases). The CDR3 runs to 13 residues. Germline CDR1 GTSNPN, CDR2 SVGIG (reference sequence). The V and J ends lost 0 bases and 4 bases respectively, with 9 bases between them. CDR3: CAWSVDNFYGYTF. CDR3 sequence (DNA): TGTGCCTGGAGTGTGGACAATTTCTATGGCTACACCTTC.

This clone was recorded a few times. The CDR3 coding sequence is TGCAGCGTTCTCCCCCACGGCGGGGTTACCTACGAGCAGTACTTC. It is translated as CSVLPHGGVTYEQYF. The chain carries TRBV29-1 and TRBJ2-7; D possibly corresponds to TRBD2 (6 bases). Trimming cost V 5 bases and J 2 bases, with 19 bases left between them. Germline V gives CDR1 SQVTM, CDR2 ANQGSEA. The CDR3 runs 15 residues.

A few counts support this clone. This chain links TRBV5-1 with TRBJ2-7; maybe TRBD1 (6 bases). V gave up 4 bases and J gave up 7 bases, with 21 bases separating them. The CDR3 consists of 15 residues. Looked up from germline, CDR1 is SGHRS and CDR2 is YFSETQ. The CDR3 here is CASSVTGSASLEQYF. The DNA of the CDR3 is TGCGCCAGCAGCGTCACAGGGAGCGCTTCCTTGGAGCAGTACTTC.

The DNA of the CDR3 is TGTGCCAGTAGTCCTCGGGGGAGGGCGGGCTACGAGCAGTACTTC. It encodes CASSPRGRAGYEQYF. The chain combines TRBV19 with TRBJ2-7, with TRBD2 matching over 7 bases. V trimming: 5 bases; J trimming: 3 bases; junction bases outside the gene matches: 10. CDR3 length equals 15 residues. The germline V gene encodes CDR1 LNHDA and CDR2 SQIVND (reference sequence). Supplemented by reference TRBV19 and TRBJ2-7, the full variable domain reads DGGITQSPKYLFRKEGQNVTLSCEQNLNHDAMYWYRQDPGQGLRLIYYSQIVNDFQKGDIAEGYSVSREKKESFPLTVTSAQKNPTAFYLCASSPRGRAGYEQYFGPGTRLTVT.

Remarks on this clone: This same CDR3 is encoded by further DNA sequences in the sample. The rearrangement links TRBV11-3 to TRBJ2-7; D is perhaps TRBD2 (6 bases). The V gene's germline CDR1 is SGHNT and CDR2 YENEEA. The ends were cut back, 3 bases at V and 0 bases at J, with 9 bases in the middle. CDR3 size: 14 residues. CDR3 sequence: CASSLGGDSYEQYF. The CDR3, as DNA: TGTGCCAGCAGCTTGGGCGGGGACTCCTACGAGCAGTACTTC.

This chain connects TRBV5-6 to TRBJ1-5, with D maybe TRBD1 (5 bases). This CDR3 is built from 15 residues. V lost 0 bases and J lost 2, with 9 bases in between. Germline CDR1 is SGHDT and CDR2 is YYEEEE. This CDR3 reads CASSLGAGGNQPQHF. CDR3 DNA: TGTGCCAGCAGCTTGGGGGCGGGGGGCAATCAGCCCCAGCATTTT.